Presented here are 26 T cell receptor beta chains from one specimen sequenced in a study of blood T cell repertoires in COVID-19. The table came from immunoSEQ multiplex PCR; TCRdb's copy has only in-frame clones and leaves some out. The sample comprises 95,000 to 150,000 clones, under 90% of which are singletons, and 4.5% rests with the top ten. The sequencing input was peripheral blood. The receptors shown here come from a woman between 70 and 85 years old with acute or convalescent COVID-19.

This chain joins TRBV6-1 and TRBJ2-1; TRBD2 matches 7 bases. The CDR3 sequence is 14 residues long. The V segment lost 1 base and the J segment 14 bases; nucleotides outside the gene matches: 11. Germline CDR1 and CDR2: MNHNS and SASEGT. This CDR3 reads CASSEGIERGFKFF. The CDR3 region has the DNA TGTGCCAGCAGTGAAGGGATCGAGCGGGGCTTTAAGTTCTTC.

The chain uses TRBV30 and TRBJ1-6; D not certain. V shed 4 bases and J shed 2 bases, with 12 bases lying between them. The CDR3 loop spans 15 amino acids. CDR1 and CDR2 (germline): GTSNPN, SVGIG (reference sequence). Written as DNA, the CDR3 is TGTGCCTGGAAGGTGCGGGGTGCCTATAATTCACCCCTCCACTTT. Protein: CAWKVRGAYNSPLHF.

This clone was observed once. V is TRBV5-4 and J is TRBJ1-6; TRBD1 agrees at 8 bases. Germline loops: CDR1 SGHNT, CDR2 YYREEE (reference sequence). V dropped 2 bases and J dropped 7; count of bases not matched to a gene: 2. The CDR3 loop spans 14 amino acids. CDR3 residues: CASSFQGANSPLHF. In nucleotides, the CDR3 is TGTGCCAGCAGCTTCCAGGGGGCGAATTCACCCCTCCACTTT.

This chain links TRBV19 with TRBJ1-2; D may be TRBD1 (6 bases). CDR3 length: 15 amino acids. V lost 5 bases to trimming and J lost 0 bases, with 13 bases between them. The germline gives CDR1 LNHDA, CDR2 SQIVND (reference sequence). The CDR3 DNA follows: TGTGCCAGTAGTGCTTGGACAGCCTCTAACTATGGCTACACCTTC. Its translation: CASSAWTASNYGYTF.

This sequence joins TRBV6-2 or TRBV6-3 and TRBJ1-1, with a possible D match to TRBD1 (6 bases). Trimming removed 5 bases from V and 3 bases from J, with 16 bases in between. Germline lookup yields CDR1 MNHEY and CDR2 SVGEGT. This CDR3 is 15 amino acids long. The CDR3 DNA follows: TGTGCCAGCAGTATGTACAGGGCTGGGGACACTGAAGCTTTCTTT. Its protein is CASSMYRAGDTEAFF.

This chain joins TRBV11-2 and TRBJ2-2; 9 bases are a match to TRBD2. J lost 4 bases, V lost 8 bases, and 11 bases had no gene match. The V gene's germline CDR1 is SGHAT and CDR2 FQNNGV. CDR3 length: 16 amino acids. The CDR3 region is CASAQRLAGLTGELFF. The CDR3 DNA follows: TGTGCCAGCGCACAACGGCTAGCGGGGCTCACCGGGGAGCTGTTTTTT.

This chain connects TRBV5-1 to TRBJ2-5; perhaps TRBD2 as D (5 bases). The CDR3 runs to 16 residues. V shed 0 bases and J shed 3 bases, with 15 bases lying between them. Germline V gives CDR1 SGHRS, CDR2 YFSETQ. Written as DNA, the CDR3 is TGCGCCAGCAGCTTGGCCCGGGGTCTTAGGGAAGAGACCCAGTACTTC. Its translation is CASSLARGLREETQYF.

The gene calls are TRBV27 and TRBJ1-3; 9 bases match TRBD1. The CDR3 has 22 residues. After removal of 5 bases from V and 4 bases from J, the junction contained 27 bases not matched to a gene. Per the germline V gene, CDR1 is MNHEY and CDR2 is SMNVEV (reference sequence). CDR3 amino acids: CASSPRTGDLRQGKYVGNTIYF. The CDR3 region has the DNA TGTGCCAGCAGTCCAAGGACAGGGGATCTAAGACAGGGGAAATATGTAGGAAACACCATATATTTT.

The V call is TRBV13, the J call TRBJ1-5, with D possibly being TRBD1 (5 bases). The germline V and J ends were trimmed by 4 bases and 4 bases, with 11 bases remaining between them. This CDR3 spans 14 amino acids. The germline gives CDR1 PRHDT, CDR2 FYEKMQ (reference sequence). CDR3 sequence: CASSSGGDNQPQHF. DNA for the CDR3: TGTGCCAGCAGCTCAGGAGGGGATAATCAGCCCCAGCATTTT.

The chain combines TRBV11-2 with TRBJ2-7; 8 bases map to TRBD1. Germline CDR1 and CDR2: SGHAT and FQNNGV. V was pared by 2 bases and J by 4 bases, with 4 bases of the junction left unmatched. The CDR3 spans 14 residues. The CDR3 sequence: CASSLQTGGYEQYF. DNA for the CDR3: TGTGCCAGCAGCTTACAAACAGGGGGGTACGAGCAGTACTTC.

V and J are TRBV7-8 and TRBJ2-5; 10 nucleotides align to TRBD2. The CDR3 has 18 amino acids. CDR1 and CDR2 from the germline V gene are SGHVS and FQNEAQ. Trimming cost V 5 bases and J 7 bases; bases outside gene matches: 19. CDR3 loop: CASSHWVDSGGTKGTQYF. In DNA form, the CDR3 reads TGTGCCAGCAGCCATTGGGTTGATAGCGGGGGGACTAAGGGGACCCAGTACTTC.

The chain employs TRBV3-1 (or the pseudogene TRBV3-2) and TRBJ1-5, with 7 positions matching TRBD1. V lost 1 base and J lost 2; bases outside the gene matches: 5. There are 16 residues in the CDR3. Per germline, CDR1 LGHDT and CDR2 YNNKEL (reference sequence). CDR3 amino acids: CASSQGIDRGNQPQHF. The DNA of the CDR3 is TGTGCCAGCAGCCAAGGGATTGACAGGGGCAATCAGCCCCAGCATTTT.

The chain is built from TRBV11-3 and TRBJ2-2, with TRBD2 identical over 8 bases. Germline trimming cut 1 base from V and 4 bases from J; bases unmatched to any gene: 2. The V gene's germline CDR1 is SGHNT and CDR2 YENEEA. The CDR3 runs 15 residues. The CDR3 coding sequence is TGTGCCAGCAGCTTAGGCGGGGGGCTCACCGGGGAGCTGTTTTTT. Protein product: CASSLGGGLTGELFF.

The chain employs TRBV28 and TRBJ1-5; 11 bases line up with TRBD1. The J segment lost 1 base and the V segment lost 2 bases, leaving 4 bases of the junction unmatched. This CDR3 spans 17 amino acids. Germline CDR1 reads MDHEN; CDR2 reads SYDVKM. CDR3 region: CASSLGTGGSSNQPQHF. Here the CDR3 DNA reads TGTGCCAGCAGTTTAGGGACAGGGGGATCGAGCAATCAGCCCCAGCATTTT.

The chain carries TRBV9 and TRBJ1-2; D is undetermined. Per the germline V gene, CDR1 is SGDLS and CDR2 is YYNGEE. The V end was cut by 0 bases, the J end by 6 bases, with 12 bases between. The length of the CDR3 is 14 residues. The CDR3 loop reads CASSVVGGPDGYTF. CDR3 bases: TGTGCCAGCAGCGTAGTTGGAGGGCCGGATGGCTACACCTTC. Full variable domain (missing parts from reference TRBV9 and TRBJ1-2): DSGVTQTPKHLITATGQRVTLRCSPRSGDLSVYWYQQSLDQGLQFLIQYYNGEERAKGNILERFSAQQFPDLHSELNLSSLELGDSALYFCASSVVGGPDGYTFGSGTRLTVV.

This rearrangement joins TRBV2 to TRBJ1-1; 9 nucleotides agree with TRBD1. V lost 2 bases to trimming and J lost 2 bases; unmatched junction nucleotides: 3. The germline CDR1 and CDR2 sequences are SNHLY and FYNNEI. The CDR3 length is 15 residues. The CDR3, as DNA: TGTGCCAGCAGTGAAAAGGGACAGGGAAACACTGAAGCTTTCTTT. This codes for CASSEKGQGNTEAFF.

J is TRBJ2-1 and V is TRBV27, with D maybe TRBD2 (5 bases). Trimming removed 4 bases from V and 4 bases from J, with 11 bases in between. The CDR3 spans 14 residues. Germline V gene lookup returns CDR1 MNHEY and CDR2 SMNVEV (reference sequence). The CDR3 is CASSSVGGYNEQFF. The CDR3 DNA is TGTGCCAGCAGTTCGGTGGGCGGGTACAATGAGCAGTTCTTC.

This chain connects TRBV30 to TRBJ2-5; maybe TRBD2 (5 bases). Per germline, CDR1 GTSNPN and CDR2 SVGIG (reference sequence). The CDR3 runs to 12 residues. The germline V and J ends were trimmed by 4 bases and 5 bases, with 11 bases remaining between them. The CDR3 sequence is CAWTSGLETQYF. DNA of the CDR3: TGTGCCTGGACATCGGGGTTGGAGACCCAGTACTTC.

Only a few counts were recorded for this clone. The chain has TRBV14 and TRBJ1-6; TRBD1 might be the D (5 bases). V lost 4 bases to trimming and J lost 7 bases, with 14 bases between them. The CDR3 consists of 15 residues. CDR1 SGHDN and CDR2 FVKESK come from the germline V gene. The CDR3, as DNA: TGTGCCAGCAGCCCCGGCTCAGGGAGGAATTCACCCCTCCACTTT. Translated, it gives CASSPGSGRNSPLHF. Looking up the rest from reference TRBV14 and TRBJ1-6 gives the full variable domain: EAGVTQFPSHSVIEKGQTVTLRCDPISGHDNLYWYRRVMGKEIKFLLHFVKESKQDESGMPNNRFLAERTGGTYSTLKVQPAELEDSGVYFCASSPGSGRNSPLHFGNGTRLTVT.

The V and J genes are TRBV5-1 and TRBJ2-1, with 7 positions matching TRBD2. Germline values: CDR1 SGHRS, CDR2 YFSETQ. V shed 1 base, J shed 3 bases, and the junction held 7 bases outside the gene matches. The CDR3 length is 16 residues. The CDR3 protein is CASSLSLSGDYNEQFF. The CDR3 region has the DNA TGCGCCAGCAGCTTGAGTCTCAGCGGGGACTACAATGAGCAGTTCTTC.

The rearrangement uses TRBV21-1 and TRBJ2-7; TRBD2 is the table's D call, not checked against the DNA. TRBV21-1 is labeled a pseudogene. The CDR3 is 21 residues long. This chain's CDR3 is CASSKFNTKLGPSKQDDEQYF. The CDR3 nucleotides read TGTGCCAGCAGCAAATTTAATACAAAACTAGGACCCAGCAAGCAGGACGACGAGCAGTACTTC.

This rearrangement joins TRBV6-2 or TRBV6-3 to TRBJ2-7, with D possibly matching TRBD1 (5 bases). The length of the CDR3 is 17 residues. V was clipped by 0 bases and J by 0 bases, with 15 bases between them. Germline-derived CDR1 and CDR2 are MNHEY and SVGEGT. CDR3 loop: CASSYSSRGPNSYEQYF. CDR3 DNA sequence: TGTGCCAGCAGTTACTCGAGTAGGGGTCCGAACTCCTACGAGCAGTACTTC.

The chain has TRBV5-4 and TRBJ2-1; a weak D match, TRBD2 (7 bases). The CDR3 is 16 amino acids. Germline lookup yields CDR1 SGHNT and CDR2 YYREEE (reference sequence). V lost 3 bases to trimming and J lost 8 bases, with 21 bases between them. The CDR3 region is CASSYPGPRGRDEQFF. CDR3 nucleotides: TGTGCCAGCAGCTACCCGGGGCCAAGGGGGAGGGATGAGCAGTTCTTC.

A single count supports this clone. For the CDR3, the DNA is TGTGCCAGCAGCCAAGTCACGGGGGGGTACGGCTACACCTTC. It codes for CASSQVTGGYGYTF. V usage is TRBV14 and J usage is TRBJ1-2; possibly TRBD1 for D (5 bases). V was clipped by 1 base and J by 8 bases, with 14 bases between them. CDR3 length equals 14 residues. Germline CDR1 reads SGHDN; CDR2 reads FVKESK.

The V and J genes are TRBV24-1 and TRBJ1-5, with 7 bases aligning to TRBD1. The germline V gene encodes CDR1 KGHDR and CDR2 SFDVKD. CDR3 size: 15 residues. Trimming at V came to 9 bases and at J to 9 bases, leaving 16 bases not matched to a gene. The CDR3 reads CATLGVDRAFLPQHF. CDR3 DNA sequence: TGTGCCACCTTAGGGGTCGACAGGGCATTTCTGCCCCAGCATTTT.

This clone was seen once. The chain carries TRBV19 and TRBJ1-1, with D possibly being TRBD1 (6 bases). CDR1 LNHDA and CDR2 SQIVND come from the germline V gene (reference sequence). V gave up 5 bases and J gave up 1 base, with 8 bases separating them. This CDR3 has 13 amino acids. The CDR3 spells CASSLTGNTEAFF. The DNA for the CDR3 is TGTGCCAGTAGTCTGACAGGGAACACTGAAGCTTTCTTT.